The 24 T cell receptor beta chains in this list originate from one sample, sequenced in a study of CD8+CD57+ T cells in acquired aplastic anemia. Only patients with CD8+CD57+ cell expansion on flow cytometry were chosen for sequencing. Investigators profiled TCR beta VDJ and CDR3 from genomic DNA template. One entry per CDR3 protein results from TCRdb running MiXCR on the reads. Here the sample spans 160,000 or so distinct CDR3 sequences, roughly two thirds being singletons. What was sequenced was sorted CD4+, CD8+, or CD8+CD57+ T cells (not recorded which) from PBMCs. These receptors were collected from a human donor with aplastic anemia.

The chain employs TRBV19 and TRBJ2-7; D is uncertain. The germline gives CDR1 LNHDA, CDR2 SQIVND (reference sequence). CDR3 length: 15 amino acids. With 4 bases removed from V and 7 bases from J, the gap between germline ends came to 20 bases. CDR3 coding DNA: TGTGCCAGTAGTACCTCCCGGGCCCTCGGGTCAGAGCAGTACTTC. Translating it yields CASSTSRALGSEQYF.

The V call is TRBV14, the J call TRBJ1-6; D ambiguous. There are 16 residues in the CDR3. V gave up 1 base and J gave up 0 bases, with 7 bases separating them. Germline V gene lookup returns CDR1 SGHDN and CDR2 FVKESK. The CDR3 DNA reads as TGTGCCAGCAGCCAAGGGGTGAGCTCCTATAATTCACCCCTCCACTTT. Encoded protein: CASSQGVSSYNSPLHF.

The DNA of the CDR3 is TGTGCCAGCAGTCTTGGGGGGGGGGCCCGGCAAGAGACCCAGTACTTC. It translates to CASSLGGGARQETQYF. The V gene is TRBV25-1, the J gene TRBJ2-5, with D maybe TRBD2 (7 bases). The CDR3 totals 16 residues. CDR1 is MGHDK, CDR2 SYGVNS, per germline. V lost 5 bases, J lost 2 bases, and 18 bases lay in between.

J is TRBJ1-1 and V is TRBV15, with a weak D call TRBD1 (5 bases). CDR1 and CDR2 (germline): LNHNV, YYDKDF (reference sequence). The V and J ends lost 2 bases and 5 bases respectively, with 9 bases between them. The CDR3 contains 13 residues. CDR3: CATSRTQGTEAFF. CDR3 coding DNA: TGTGCCACCAGCAGAACTCAGGGAACTGAAGCTTTCTTT.

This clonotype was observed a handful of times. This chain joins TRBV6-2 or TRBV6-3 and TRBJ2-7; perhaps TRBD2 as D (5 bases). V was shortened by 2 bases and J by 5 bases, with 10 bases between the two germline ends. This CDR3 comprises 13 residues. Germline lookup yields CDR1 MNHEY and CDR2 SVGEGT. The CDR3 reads CASSYRGFDEQYF. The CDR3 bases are TGTGCCAGCAGTTACAGAGGGTTCGACGAGCAGTACTTC.

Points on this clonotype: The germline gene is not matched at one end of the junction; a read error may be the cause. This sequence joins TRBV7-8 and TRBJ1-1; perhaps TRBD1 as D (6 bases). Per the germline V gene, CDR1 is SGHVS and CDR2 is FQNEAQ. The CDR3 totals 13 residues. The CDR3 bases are TGTGACAGCAGCTTACAGGGCCACACTGAAGCTTTCTTT. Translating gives CDSSLQGHTEAFF.

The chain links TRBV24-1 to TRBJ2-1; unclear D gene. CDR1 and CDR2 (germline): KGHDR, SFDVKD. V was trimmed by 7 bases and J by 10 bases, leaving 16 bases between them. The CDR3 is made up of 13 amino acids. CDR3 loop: CATSNSLQGEQFF. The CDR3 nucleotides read TGTGCCACCAGCAACAGTTTACAAGGGGAGCAGTTCTTC.

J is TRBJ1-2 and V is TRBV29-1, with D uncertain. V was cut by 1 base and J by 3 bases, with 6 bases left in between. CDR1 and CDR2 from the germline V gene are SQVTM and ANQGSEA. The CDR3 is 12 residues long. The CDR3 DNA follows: TGCAGCGTTGAAGTCGAAGACTATGGCTACACCTTC. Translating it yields CSVEVEDYGYTF.

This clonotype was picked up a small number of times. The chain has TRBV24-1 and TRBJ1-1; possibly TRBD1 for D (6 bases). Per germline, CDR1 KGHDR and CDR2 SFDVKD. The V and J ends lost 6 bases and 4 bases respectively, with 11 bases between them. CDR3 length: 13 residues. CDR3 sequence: CATSRGGGTEAFF. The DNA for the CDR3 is TGTGCCACCAGTCGAGGAGGGGGCACTGAAGCTTTCTTT.

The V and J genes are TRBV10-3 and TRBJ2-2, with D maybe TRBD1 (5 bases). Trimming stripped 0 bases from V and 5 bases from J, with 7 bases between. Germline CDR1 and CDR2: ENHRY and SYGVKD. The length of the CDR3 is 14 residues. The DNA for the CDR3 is TGTGCCATCAGTGAGTCGGACATAACCGGGGAGCTGTTTTTT. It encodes CAISESDITGELFF.

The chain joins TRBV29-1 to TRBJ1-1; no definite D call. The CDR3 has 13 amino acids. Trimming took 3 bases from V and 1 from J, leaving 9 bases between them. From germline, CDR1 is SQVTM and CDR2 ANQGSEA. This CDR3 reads CSVDPTANTEAFF. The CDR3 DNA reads TGCAGCGTTGACCCGACGGCGAACACTGAAGCTTTCTTT.

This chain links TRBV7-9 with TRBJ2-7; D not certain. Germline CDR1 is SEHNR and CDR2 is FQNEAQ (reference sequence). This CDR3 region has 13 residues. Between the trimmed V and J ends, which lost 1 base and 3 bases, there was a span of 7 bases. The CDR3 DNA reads TGTGCCAGCAGCTTAGATGACGGCTACGAGCAGTACTTC. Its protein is CASSLDDGYEQYF.

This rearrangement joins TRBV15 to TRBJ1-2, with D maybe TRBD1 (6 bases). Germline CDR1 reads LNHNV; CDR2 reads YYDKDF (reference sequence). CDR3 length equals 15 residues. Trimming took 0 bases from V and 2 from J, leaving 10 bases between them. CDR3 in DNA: TGTGCCACCAGCAGAGATCCAACAGGGAACTATGGCTACACCTTC. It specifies CATSRDPTGNYGYTF.

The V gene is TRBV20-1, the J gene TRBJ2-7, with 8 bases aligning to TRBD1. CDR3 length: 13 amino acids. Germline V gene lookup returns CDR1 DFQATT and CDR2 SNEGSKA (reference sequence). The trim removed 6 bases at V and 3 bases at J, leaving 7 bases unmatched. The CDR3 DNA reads TGCAGTGCGATGACAGGGGTGGTCTACGAGCAGTACTTC. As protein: CSAMTGVVYEQYF.

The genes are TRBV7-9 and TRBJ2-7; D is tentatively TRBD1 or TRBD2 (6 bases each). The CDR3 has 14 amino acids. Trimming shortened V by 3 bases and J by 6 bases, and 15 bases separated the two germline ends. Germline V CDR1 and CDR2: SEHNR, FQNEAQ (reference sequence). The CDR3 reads CASSLGRGAFEQYF. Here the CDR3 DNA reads TGTGCCAGCAGCTTGGGAAGGGGGGCATTCGAGCAGTACTTC.

The CDR3 bases are TGTGCCAGCAGCTTGGGTTCGGGATCTGGAAACACCATATATTTT. Translation gives CASSLGSGSGNTIYF. The chain recombines TRBV7-3 with TRBJ1-3; the D is unclear. Trimming shortened V by 3 bases and J by 1 base, and 10 bases separated the two germline ends. Looked up from germline, CDR1 is SGHTA and CDR2 is FQGTGA. There are 15 residues in the CDR3. Full variable domain (remainder filled in from reference TRBV7-3 and TRBJ1-3): GAGVSQTPSNKVTEKGKYVELRCDPISGHTALYWYRQSLGQGPEFLIYFQGTGAADDSGLPNDRFFAVRPEGSVSTLKIQRTERGDSAVYLCASSLGSGSGNTIYFGEGSWLTVV.

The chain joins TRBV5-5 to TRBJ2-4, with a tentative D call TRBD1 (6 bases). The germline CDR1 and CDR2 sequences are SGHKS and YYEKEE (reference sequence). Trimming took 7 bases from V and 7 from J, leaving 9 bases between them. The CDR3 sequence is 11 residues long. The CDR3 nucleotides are TGTGCCAGCGGGGACACCAACATTCAGTACTTC. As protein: CASGDTNIQYF. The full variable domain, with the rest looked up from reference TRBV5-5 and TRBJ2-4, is DAGVTQSPTHLIKTRGQQVTLRCSPISGHKSVSWYQQVLGQGPQFIFQYYEKEERGRGNFPDRFSARQFPNYSSELNVNALLLGDSALYLCASGDTNIQYFGAGTRLSVL.

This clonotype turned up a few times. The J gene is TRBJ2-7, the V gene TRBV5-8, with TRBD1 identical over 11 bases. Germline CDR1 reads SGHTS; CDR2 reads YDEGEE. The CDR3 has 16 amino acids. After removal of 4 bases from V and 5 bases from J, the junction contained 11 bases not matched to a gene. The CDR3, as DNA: TGTGCCAGCAGCCCTTCCGGGACAGGGGGACGGGACGAGCAGTACTTC. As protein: CASSPSGTGGRDEQYF. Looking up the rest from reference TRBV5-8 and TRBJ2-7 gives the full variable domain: EAGVTQSPTHLIKTRGQQATLRCSPISGHTSVYWYQQALGLGLQFLLWYDEGEERNRGNFPPRFSGRQFPNYSSELNVNALELEDSALYLCASSPSGTGGRDEQYFGPGTRLTVT.

CDR3 loop: CASSYSGETDSPLHF. DNA for the CDR3: TGTGCCAGCAGTTACTCAGGGGAAACGGATTCACCCCTCCACTTT. The rearrangement uses TRBV6-6 and TRBJ1-6, with a weak D call TRBD1 (5 bases). This CDR3 is built from 15 residues. Germline CDR1 reads MNHNY; CDR2 reads SVGAGI (reference sequence). Trimming took 0 bases from V and 8 from J, leaving 11 bases between them.

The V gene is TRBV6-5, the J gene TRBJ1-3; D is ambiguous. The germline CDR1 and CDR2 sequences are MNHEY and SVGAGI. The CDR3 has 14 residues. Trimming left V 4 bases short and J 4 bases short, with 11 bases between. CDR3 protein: CASSSSSAGNTIYF. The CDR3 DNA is TGTGCCAGCAGTTCCTCCTCTGCCGGAAACACCATATATTTT.

The CDR3 loop reads CSARGVTGDNEQFF. The CDR3 region has the DNA TGCAGTGCACGGGGGGTCACGGGGGACAATGAGCAGTTCTTC. The V call is TRBV20-1, the J call TRBJ2-1, with 7 nucleotides matching TRBD2. V lost 6 bases and J lost 5; bases outside the gene matches: 10. This CDR3 spans 14 amino acids. Germline V lookup: CDR1 DFQATT, CDR2 SNEGSKA (reference sequence).

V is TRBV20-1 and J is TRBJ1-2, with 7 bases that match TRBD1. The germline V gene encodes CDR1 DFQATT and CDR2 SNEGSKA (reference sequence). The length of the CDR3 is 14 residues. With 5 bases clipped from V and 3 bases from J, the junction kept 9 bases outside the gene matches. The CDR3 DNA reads TGCAGTGCTCCCCGACAGGGCGAAGACTATGGCTACACCTTC. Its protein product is CSAPRQGEDYGYTF.

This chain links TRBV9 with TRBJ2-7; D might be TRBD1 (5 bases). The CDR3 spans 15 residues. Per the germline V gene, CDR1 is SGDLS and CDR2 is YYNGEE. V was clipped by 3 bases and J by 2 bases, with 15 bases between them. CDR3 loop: CASSAQQETPYEQYF. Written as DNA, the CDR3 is TGTGCCAGCAGCGCCCAACAGGAAACTCCCTACGAGCAGTACTTC.

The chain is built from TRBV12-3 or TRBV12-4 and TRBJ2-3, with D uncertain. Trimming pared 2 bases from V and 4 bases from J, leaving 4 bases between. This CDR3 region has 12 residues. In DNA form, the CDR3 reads TGTGCCAGCAGTTTATATGCAGATACGCAGTATTTT. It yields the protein CASSLYADTQYF.